The sequence of this TCR beta chain was determined in a study of control samples from healthy donors and cancer patients. The table lists this clone with a count of one. TCRdb keeps only in-frame clones here, not all; method: immunoSEQ multiplex PCR. The sample yields some 120,000 clones, around 93% seen once. Sample: blood. The clonotype was recovered from a man between 18 and 35 years old in good health.

CDR3 in amino acids: CASSSGLNTEAFF. For the CDR3, the DNA is TGTGCCAGCAGCTCTGGTCTGAACACTGAAGCTTTCTTT. The rearrangement joins TRBV11-2 to TRBJ1-1; D gene uncertain. V lost 4 bases, J lost 0 bases, and 6 bases lay in between. From germline, CDR1 is SGHAT and CDR2 FQNNGV. The CDR3 runs to 13 residues.